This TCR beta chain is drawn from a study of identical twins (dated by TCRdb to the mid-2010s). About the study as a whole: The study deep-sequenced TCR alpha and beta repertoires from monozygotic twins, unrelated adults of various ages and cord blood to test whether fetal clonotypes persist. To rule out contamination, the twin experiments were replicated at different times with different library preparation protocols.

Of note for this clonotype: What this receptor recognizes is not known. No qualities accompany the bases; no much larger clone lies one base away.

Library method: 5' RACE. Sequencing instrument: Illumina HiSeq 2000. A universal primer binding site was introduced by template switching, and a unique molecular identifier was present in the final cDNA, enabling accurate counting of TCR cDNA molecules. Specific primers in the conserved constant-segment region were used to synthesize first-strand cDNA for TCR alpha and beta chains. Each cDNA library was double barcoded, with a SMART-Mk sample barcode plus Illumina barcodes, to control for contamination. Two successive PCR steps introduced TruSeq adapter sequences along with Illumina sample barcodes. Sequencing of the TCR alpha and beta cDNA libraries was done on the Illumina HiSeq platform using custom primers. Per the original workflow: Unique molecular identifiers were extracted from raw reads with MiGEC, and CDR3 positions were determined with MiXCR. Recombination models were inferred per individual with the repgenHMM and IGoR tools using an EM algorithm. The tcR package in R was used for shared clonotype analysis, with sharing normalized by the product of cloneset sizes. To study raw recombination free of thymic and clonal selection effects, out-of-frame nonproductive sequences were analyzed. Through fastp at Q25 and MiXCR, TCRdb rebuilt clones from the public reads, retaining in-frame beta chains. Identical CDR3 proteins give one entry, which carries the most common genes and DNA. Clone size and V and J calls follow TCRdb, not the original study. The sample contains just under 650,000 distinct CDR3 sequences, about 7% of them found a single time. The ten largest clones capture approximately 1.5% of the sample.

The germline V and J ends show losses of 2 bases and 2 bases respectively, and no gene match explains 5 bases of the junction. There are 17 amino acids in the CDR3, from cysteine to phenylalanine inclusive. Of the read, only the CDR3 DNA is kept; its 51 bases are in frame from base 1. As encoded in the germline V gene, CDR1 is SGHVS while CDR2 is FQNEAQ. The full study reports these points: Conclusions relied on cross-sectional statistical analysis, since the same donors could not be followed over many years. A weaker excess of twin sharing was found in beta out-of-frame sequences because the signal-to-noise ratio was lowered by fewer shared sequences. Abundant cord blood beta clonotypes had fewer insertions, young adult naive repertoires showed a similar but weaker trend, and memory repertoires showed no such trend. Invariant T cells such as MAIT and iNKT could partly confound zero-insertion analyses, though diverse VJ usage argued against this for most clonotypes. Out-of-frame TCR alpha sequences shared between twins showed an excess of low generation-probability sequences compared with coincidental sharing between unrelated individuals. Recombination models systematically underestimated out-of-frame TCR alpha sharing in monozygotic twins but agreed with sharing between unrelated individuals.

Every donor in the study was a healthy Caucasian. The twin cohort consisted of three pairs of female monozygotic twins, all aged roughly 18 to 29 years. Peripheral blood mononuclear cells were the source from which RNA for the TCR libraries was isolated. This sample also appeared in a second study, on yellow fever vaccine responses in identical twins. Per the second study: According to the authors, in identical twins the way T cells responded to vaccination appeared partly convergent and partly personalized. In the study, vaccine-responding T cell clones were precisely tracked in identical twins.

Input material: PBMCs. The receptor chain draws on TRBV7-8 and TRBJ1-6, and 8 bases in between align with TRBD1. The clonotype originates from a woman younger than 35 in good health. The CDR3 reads CASSLSTGGTYNSPLHF. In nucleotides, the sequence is TGTGCCAGCAGCTTATCAACAGGGGGAACCTATAATTCACCCCTCCACTTT.